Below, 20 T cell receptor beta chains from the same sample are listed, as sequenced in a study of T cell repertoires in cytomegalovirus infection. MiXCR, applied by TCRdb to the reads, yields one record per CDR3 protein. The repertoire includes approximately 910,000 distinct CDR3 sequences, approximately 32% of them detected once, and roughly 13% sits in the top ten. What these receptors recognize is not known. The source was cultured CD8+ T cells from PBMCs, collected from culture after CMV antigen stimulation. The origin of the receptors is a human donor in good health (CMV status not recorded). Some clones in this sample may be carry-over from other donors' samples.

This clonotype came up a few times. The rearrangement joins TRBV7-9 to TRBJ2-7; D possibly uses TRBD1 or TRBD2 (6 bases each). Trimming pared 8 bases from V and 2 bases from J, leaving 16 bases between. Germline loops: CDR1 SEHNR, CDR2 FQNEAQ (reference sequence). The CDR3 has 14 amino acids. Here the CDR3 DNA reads TGTGCCAGCTCGGGGGACATCAACCCCTACGAGCAGTACGTC. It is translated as CASSGDINPYEQYV.

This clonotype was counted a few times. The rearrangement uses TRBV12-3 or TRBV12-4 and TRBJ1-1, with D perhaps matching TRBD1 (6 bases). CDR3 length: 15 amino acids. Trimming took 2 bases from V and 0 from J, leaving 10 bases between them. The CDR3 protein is CASSLTGYLNTEAFF. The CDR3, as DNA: TGTGCCAGCAGTTTAACAGGGTACCTGAACACTGAAGCTTTCTTT.

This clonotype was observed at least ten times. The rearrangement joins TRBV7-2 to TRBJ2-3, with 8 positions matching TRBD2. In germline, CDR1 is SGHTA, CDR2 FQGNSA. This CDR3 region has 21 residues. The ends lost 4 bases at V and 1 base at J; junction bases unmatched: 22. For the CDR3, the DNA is TGTGCCAGCAGCTCCAGCGATTGGACTAGCAAGAAGGGGGTTGGCACAGATACGCAGTATTTT. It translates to CASSSSDWTSKKGVGTDTQYF.

The CDR3 bases are TGTGCCAGCAGCCGTTGGGACACCGGGACGGAGACCCAGTACTTC. This sequence encodes CASSRWDTGTETQYF. The chain combines TRBV14 with TRBJ2-5, with D maybe TRBD1 (6 bases). CDR3 length equals 15 residues. Germline CDR1 is SGHDN and CDR2 is FVKESK. The ends were cut back, 4 bases at V and 5 bases at J, with 17 bases in the middle.

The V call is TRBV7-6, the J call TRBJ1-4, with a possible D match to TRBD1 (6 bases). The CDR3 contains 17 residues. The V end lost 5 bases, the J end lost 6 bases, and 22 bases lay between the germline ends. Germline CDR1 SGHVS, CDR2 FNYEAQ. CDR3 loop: CASSEPPGDRGDEKLFF. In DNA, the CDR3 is TGTGCCAGCAGCGAACCTCCTGGGGATAGGGGGGATGAAAAACTGTTTTTT.

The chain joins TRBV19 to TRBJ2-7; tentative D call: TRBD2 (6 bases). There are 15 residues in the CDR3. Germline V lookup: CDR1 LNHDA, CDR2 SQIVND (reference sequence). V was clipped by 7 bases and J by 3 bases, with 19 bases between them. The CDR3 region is CASTRLEGLYYEQYV. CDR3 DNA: TGTGCCAGTACCCGCCTGGAGGGACTGTACTACGAGCAGTACGTC.

CDR3 coding DNA: TGTGCCAGCATTGGGGGGGTAGAGCAGTACGTC. Protein product: CASIGGVEQYV. The chain joins TRBV2 to TRBJ2-7; 7 bases agree with TRBD2. V shed 7 bases and J 7 bases; nucleotides not matched to a gene: 4. The CDR3 runs 11 residues. Per germline, CDR1 SNHLY and CDR2 FYNNEI.

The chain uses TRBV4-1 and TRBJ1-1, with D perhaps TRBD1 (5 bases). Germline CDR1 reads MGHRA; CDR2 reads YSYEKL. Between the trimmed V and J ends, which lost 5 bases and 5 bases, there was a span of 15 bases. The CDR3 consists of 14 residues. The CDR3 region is CASSGRQSGTEAFF. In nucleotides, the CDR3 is TGCGCCAGCAGCGGGCGACAGTCGGGGACTGAAGCTTTCTTT.

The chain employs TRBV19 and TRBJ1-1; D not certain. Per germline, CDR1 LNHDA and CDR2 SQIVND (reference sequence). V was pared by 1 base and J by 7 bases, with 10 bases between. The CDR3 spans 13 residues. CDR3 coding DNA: TGTGCCAGTAGTATAGGAGTTGGGGTTGAAGCTTTCTTT. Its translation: CASSIGVGVEAFF.

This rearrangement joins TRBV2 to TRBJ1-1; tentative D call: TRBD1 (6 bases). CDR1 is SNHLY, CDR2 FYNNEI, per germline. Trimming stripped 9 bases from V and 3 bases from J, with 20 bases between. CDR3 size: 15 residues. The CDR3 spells CARKVAAGDYTEAFF. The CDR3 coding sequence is TGTGCCAGAAAAGTAGCGGCAGGGGACTACACTGAAGCTTTCTTT.

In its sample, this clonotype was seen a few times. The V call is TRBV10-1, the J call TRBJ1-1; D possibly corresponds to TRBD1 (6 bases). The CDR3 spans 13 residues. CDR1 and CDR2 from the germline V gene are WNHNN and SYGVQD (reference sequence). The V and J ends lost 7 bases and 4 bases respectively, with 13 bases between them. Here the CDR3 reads CASTPAQGTEAFF. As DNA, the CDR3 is TGCGCCAGCACCCCGGCACAGGGCACTGAAGCTTTCTTT.

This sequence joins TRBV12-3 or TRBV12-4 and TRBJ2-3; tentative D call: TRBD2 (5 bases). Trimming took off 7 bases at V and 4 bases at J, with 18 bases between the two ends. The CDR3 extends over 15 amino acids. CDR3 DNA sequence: TGTGCCAGCAACCCAAGACGAGGGCTCTCAGATACGCAGTATTTT. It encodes CASNPRRGLSDTQYF.

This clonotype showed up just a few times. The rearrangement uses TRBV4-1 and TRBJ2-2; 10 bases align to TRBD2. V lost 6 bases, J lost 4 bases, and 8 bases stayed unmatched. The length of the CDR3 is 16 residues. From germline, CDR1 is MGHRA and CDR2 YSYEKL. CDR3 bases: TGCGCCAGCAGAGGAGCGGGGGGGCCGGGCACCGGGGAGCTGTTTTTT. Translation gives CASRGAGGPGTGELFF.

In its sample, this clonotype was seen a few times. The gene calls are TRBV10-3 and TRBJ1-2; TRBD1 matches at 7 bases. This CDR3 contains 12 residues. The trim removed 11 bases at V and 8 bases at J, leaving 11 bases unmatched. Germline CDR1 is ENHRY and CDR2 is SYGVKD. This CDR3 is CASLGGRGGYTF. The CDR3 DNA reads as TGTGCCTCTCTAGGGGGCAGGGGAGGCTACACCTTC.

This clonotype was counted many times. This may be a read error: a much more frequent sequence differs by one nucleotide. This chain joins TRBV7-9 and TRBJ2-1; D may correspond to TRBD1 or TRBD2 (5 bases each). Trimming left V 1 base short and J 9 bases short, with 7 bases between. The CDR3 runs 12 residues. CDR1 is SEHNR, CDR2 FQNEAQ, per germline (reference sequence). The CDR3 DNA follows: TGTGCCAGCAGCTTAGGGGACGGTGAGCAGTTCTTC. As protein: CASSLGDGEQFF.

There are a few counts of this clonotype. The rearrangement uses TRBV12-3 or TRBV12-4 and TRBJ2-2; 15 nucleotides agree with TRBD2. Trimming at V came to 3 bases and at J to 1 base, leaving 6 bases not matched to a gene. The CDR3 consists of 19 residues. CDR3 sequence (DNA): TGTGCCAGCAGTTTGATAGGACTAGCGGGGGGGGGGAACACCGGGGAGCTGTTTTTT. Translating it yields CASSLIGLAGGGNTGELFF.

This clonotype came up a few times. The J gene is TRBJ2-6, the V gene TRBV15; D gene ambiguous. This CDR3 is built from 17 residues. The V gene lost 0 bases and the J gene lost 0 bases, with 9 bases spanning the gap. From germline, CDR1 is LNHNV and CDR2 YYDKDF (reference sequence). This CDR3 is CATSREYKLSGANVLTF. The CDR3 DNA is TGTGCCACCAGCAGAGAGTACAAACTCTCTGGGGCCAACGTCCTGACTTTC.

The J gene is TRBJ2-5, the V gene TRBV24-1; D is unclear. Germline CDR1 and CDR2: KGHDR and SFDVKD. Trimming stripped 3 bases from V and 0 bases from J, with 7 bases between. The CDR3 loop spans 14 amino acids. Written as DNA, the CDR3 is TGTGCCACCAGTGATGACCGGGACCAAGAGACCCAGTACTTC. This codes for CATSDDRDQETQYF.

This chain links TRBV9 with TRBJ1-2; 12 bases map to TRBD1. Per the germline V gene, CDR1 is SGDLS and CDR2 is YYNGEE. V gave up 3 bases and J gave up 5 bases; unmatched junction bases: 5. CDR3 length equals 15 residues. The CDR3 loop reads CASSAGQGAGYGYTF. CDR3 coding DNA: TGTGCCAGCAGCGCGGGACAGGGGGCTGGGTATGGCTACACCTTC.

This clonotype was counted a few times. The CDR3 sequence is CASSHRTTGGSEAFF. The CDR3 DNA reads TGTGCCAGCAGCCACAGAACAACAGGGGGCTCTGAAGCTTTCTTT. The chain employs TRBV14 and TRBJ1-1; TRBD1 matches at 9 bases. Germline V gene sequence: CDR1 SGHDN, CDR2 FVKESK. The CDR3 covers 15 residues. V shed 3 bases and J 6 bases; nucleotides not matched to a gene: 8.